Sequencing of this TCR beta chain was carried out in a study of CD8 T cells in Susac syndrome. The multiple sclerosis controls comprised treatment-naive patients whose relapsing-remitting disease was stable or active. The RNA, roughly 0.45 to 1 ug, was put through reverse transcription using random hexamers. Amplification of the TCR beta CDR3 was carried out by immunoSEQ multiplex PCR, which spanned a total of 54 Vbeta and 13 Jbeta segments. One entry per CDR3 protein, called by TCRdb with MiXCR from the immunoSEQ multiplex PCR reads. The sample lists about 280,000 distinct CDR3 sequences, 70% to 90% occurring once. This clonotype turned up a few times. Germline-derived CDR1 and CDR2 are MGHRA and YSYEKL. Trimming stripped 3 bases from V and 4 bases from J, with 16 bases between. This CDR3 spans 15 amino acids.

Sample: CD8+ T cells from PBMCs. The receptor was isolated from a human donor with multiple sclerosis. The gene calls are TRBV4-1 and TRBJ2-7; D is ambiguous. CDR3 coding DNA: TGCGCCAGCAGCCAGGCTCTACCAACGAATTACGAGCAGTACTTC. It yields the protein CASSQALPTNYEQYF.